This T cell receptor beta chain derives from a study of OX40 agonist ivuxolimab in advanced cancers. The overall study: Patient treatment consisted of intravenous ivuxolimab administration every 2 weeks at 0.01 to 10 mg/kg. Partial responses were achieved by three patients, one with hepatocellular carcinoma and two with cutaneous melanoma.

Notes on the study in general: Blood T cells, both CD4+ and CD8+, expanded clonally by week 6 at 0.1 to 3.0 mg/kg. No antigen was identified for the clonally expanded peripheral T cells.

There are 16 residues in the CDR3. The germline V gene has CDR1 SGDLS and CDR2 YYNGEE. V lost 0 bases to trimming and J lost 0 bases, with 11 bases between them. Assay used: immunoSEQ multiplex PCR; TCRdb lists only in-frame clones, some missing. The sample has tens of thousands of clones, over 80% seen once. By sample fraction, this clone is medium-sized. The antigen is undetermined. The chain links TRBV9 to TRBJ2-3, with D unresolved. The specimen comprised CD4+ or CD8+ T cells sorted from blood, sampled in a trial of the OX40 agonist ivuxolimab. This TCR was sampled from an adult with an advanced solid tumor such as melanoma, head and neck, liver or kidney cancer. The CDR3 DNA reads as TGTGCCAGCAGCGTAGCCTTGGCCTCTAGCACAGATACGCAGTATTTT. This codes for CASSVALASSTDTQYF.